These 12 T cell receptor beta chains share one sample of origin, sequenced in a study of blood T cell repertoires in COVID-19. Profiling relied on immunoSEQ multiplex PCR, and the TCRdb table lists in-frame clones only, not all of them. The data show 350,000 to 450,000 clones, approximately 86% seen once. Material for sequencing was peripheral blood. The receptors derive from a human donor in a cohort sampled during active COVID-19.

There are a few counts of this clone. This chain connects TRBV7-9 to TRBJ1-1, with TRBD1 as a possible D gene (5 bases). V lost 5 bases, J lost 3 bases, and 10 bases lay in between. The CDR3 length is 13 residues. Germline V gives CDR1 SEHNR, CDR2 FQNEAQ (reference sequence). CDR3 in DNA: TGTGCCAGCAGCCAAAAGGGGTACACTGAAGCTTTCTTT. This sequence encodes CASSQKGYTEAFF.

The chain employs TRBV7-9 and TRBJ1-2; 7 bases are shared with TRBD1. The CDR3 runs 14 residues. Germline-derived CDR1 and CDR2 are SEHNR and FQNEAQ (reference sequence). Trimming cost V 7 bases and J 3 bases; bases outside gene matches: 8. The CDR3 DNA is TGTGCCAGCACCCGACAGGGAGAGTACTATGGCTACACCTTC. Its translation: CASTRQGEYYGYTF.

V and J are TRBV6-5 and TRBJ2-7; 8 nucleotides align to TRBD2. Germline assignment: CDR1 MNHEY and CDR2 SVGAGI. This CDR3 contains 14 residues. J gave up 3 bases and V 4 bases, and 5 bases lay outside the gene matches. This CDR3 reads CASSSPSGGYEQYF. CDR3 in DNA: TGTGCCAGCAGTTCCCCCAGCGGGGGCTACGAGCAGTACTTC.

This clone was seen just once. The DNA for the CDR3 is TGTGCCAGCAGCATAAGCGGGGGGGTTGTGTACGAGCAGTACTTC. Translated, it gives CASSISGGVVYEQYF. J is TRBJ2-7 and V is TRBV11-3; 10 bases line up with TRBD2. V was pared by 5 bases and J by 4 bases, with 8 bases of the junction left unmatched. CDR3 length: 15 residues. Germline V gene sequence: CDR1 SGHNT, CDR2 YENEEA.

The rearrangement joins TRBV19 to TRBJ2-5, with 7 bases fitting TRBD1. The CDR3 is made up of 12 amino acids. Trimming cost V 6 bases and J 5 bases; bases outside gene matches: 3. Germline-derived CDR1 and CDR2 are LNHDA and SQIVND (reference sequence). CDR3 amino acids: CASRGDSETQYF. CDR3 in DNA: TGTGCCAGTAGGGGGGACAGCGAGACCCAGTACTTC.

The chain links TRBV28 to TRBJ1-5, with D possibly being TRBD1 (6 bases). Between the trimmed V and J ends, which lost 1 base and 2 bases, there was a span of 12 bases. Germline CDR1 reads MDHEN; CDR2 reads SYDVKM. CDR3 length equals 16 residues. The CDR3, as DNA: TGTGCCAGCAGTTTATTGCAGGGACAACGCAATCAGCCCCAGCATTTT. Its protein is CASSLLQGQRNQPQHF.

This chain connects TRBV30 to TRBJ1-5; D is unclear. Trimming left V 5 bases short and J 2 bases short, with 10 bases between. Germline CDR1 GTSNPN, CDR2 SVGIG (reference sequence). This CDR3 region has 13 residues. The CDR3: CAWARRGNQPQHF. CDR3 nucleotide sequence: TGTGCCTGGGCCCGGAGGGGCAATCAGCCCCAGCATTTT.

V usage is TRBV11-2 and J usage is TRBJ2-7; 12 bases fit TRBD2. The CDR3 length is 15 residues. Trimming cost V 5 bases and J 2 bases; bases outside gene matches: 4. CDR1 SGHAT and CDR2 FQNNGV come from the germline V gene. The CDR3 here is CASSPRTSGAYEQYF. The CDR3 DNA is TGTGCCAGCAGCCCCAGGACTAGCGGGGCCTACGAGCAGTACTTC.

The CDR3 is CAWIRSGASGNTIYF. DNA of the CDR3: TGTGCCTGGATTCGATCAGGGGCATCTGGAAACACCATATATTTT. V is TRBV30 and J is TRBJ1-3; a weak D match, TRBD1 (6 bases). The CDR3 consists of 15 residues. From germline, CDR1 is GTSNPN and CDR2 SVGIG (reference sequence). The V and J ends lost 4 bases and 1 base respectively, with 14 bases between them.

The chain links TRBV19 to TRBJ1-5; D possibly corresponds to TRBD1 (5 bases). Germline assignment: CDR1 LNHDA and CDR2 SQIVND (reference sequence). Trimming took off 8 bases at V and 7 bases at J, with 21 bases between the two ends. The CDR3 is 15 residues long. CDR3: CASGVRGNQNQPQHF. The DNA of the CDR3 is TGTGCCAGTGGGGTTCGGGGGAACCAAAACCAGCCCCAGCATTTT.

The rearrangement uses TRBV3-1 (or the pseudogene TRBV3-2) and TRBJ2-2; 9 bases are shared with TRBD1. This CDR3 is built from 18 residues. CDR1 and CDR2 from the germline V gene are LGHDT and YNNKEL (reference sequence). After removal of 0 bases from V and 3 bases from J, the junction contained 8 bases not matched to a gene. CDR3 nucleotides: TGTGCCAGCAGCCAAGATCCGGACAGGGGCCGTTACACCGGGGAGCTGTTTTTT. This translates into CASSQDPDRGRYTGELFF.

CDR3 sequence: CASSFRPQGANPAGELFF. The CDR3 DNA is TGTGCCAGCAGCTTTCGGCCCCAAGGGGCGAATCCTGCCGGGGAGCTGTTTTTT. The chain couples TRBV5-5 to TRBJ2-2; D perhaps matches TRBD1 (5 bases). The V gene's germline CDR1 is SGHKS and CDR2 YYEKEE (reference sequence). The length of the CDR3 is 18 residues. V lost 2 bases, J lost 6 bases, and 23 bases lay in between.